This T cell receptor beta chain was profiled in a study of OX40 agonist ivuxolimab in advanced cancers. Study-wide context: In three patients, partial responses were observed, one with hepatocellular carcinoma and two with cutaneous melanoma.

Germline V gene lookup returns CDR1 MNHEY and CDR2 SMNVEV (reference sequence). The CDR3 consists of 16 residues. V shed 3 bases and J 3 bases; nucleotides not matched to a gene: 8. The study, taken as a whole, reports: Researchers did not determine the expanded peripheral T cells' antigen specificity.

The table lists this clone with a count of one. Its antigen is currently unknown. The data were produced by immunoSEQ multiplex PCR, yet TCRdb's version contains in-frame clones alone and is incomplete. The sample carries tens of thousands of clones, 80% to 90% recorded once. The sequence was collected from an adult with an advanced solid tumor such as melanoma, head and neck, liver or kidney cancer. The specimen comprised CD4+ or CD8+ T cells sorted from blood, sampled in a trial of the OX40 agonist ivuxolimab. The chain combines TRBV27 with TRBJ2-3; 8 bases are a match to TRBD2. The CDR3 loop is CASSLRRAGGTDTQYF. The DNA for the CDR3 is TGTGCCAGCAGTTTGAGGCGCGCGGGGGGTACAGATACGCAGTATTTT.